The entry below describes one T cell receptor beta chain. The data are from a study of technical replicates of blood from several donors. Assay: immunoSEQ multiplex PCR; the TCRdb copy retains only in-frame clones and omits some. The profile shows 65,000 to 95,000 clones, 93% of them singletons. The CDR3 runs 15 residues. Trimming removed 0 bases at V and 4 bases at J, with 10 bases between. Germline-derived CDR1 and CDR2 are KGHSH and LQKENI. Sequencing was carried out using T cells isolated from PBMCs. The V gene is TRBV18, the J gene TRBJ2-1; D is perhaps TRBD1 (6 bases). The clonotype originates from a human donor in good health. This CDR3 is CASSPPSGVYNEQFF. CDR3 in DNA: TGTGCCAGCTCACCACCGTCAGGGGTATACAATGAGCAGTTCTTC.